This T cell receptor beta chain was captured by sequencing in a study of identical twins (dated by TCRdb to about 2016). As for the study more broadly: TCR alpha and beta repertoires from monozygotic twins, unrelated adults of various ages and cord blood were deep-sequenced to test whether fetal clonotypes persist. To rule out contamination, replicate twin experiments were performed at different times with different library preparation protocols.

Library preparation employed 5' RACE. Sequenced on an Illumina HiSeq 2000. A universal primer binding site was added through template switching, and the final cDNA carried a unique molecular identifier so that TCR cDNA molecules could be counted accurately. First-strand cDNA for TCR alpha and beta chains was synthesized from specific primers in the conserved constant-segment region. To control for contamination, each cDNA library was double barcoded with a SMART-Mk sample barcode plus Illumina barcodes. TruSeq adapter sequences along with Illumina sample barcodes were introduced in two successive PCR steps. Sequencing of the TCR alpha and beta cDNA libraries was done on the Illumina HiSeq platform using custom primers. Under the source paper's analysis protocol: MiGEC processed the raw reads to extract unique molecular identifiers, while MiXCR was used to determine the CDR3 positions. Recombination models were inferred per individual with the repgenHMM and IGoR tools using an EM algorithm. Shared clonotypes were analyzed with the tcR package in R, and sharing was normalized by the product of cloneset sizes. Out-of-frame nonproductive sequences were analyzed to study raw recombination free of thymic and clonal selection effects. The raw public reads went through TCRdb reprocessing: fastp at Q25, MiXCR clone calling, in-frame beta chains kept. Each entry is one CDR3 protein sequence, shown with its most common DNA and genes. The V and J calls and clone size come from TCRdb's table, not from the authors' own analysis. The sample records hundreds of thousands of distinct CDR3 sequences, 7% to 7.5% of which are singletons. The top ten constitute around 1.6% of the sample.

Every donor was a healthy Caucasian. The twin cohort comprised three pairs of female monozygotic twins, all aged about 18 to 29 years. The RNA used for TCR libraries was isolated from peripheral blood mononuclear cells. Beyond this particular receptor, the publication reports: Abundant cord blood beta clonotypes had fewer insertions, young adult naive repertoires showed a similar but weaker trend, and memory repertoires showed no such trend. A weaker excess of twin sharing was found in beta out-of-frame sequences because the signal-to-noise ratio was lowered by fewer shared sequences. Invariant T cells such as MAIT and iNKT could partly confound zero-insertion analyses, although diverse VJ usage argued against such confounding for most clonotypes. In monozygotic twins, out-of-frame TCR alpha sharing was systematically underestimated by recombination models, although the models agreed with sharing between unrelated individuals. Compared with coincidental sharing between unrelated individuals, out-of-frame TCR alpha sequences shared between twins showed an excess of sequences with low generation probability. Because the same donors could not be followed over many years, the conclusions depended on cross-sectional statistical analysis.

Looking up the germline V gene yields CDR1 KGHDR and CDR2 SFDVKD. V and J are truncated by 4 bases and 0 bases respectively, leaving an intervening sequence of 19 bases. CDR3 length: 18 amino acids, cysteine to phenylalanine. Only the CDR3 region is kept as DNA, spanning 54 bases read in frame from base 1. With respect to this clonotype: Its cognate antigen has yet to be identified. There are no base qualities to consult, and no much larger clone falls within one base.

These data were also reused for a study on yellow fever vaccine responses in identical twins. The second paper states: According to the authors, in identical twins the way T cells responded to vaccination appeared partly convergent and partly personalized. In the study, vaccine-responding T cell clones were precisely tracked in identical twins.

The chain couples TRBV24-1 to TRBJ2-3; perhaps TRBD2 is the D gene, with 6 bases matching. The sample comprised PBMCs. This TCR was sampled from a woman between 18 and 29 years old in good health. The bases are TGTGCCACCAGTGACCCTATGATGAAGAGCGGGAGCACAGATACGCAGTATTTT. Its translation is CATSDPMMKSGSTDTQYF.